Shown below are 10 T cell receptor beta chains from a single sample sequenced in a study of identical twins. MiXCR was run by TCRdb on the 5' RACE reads, yielding one entry per CDR3 protein. The sample lists about 520,000 distinct CDR3 sequences; about 20% were seen once. These data are also associated with another study on T cells expressing NK-cell markers.

Material for sequencing was CD4+ T cells sorted from blood. The receptors come from a woman under 30 in good health.

This chain uses TRBV6-2 or TRBV6-3 with TRBJ2-5, with 7 bases that match TRBD2. Germline values: CDR1 MNHEY, CDR2 SVGEGT. V gave up 5 bases and J gave up 1 base; unmatched junction bases: 7. This CDR3 spans 15 amino acids. CDR3 sequence: CASSRPGTTQETQYF. DNA of the CDR3: TGTGCCAGCAGTCGACCCGGGACTACCCAAGAGACCCAGTACTTC.

The chain has TRBV3-1 and TRBJ1-5; D remains unclear. The CDR3 length is 13 residues. V was clipped by 3 bases and J by 3 bases, with 6 bases between them. Looked up from germline, CDR1 is LGHDT and CDR2 is YNNKEL (reference sequence). The CDR3 nucleotides are TGTGCCAGCAGCCACGGGGACAATCAGCCCCAGCATTTT. Its translation: CASSHGDNQPQHF.

This CDR3 reads CASSTGLAGQETQYF. The CDR3 DNA follows: TGTGCCAGCAGCACGGGACTAGCGGGTCAAGAGACCCAGTACTTC. This sequence joins TRBV9 and TRBJ2-5; 12 nucleotides agree with TRBD2. Germline CDR1 SGDLS, CDR2 YYNGEE. With 4 bases clipped from V and 2 bases from J, the junction kept 3 bases outside the gene matches. CDR3 length: 15 amino acids.

This clonotype has a handful of counts. The gene calls are TRBV20-1 and TRBJ2-2, with 7 bases identical to TRBD2. The CDR3 loop spans 17 amino acids. From germline, CDR1 is DFQATT and CDR2 SNEGSKA (reference sequence). Trimming at V came to 0 bases and at J to 4 bases, leaving 11 bases not matched to a gene. CDR3 sequence reads: CSARDTGGGPGTGELFF. The CDR3 nucleotides read TGCAGTGCTAGAGATACGGGCGGGGGACCGGGCACCGGGGAGCTGTTTTTT.

There are a few counts of this clonotype. The chain is built from TRBV9 and TRBJ2-3; D remains ambiguous. V lost 2 bases and J lost 5, with 12 bases in between. Per the germline V gene, CDR1 is SGDLS and CDR2 is YYNGEE. CDR3 length equals 14 residues. The CDR3 DNA sequence: TGTGCCAGCAGCGTCCCCCCTGACGGAGATACGCAGTATTTT. This gives the protein CASSVPPDGDTQYF.

The chain has TRBV10-3 and TRBJ1-3; no definite D call. Trimming pared 11 bases from V and 0 bases from J, leaving 23 bases between. The V gene's germline CDR1 is ENHRY and CDR2 SYGVKD. The CDR3 has 17 residues. CDR3 loop: CASKTRETADSGNTIYF. For the CDR3, the DNA is TGTGCCTCCAAAACCCGTGAGACCGCCGACTCTGGAAACACCATATATTTT.

The chain employs TRBV20-1 and TRBJ2-2; weak D call: TRBD2 (7 bases). Per germline, CDR1 DFQATT and CDR2 SNEGSKA (reference sequence). The V and J ends lost 2 bases and 6 bases respectively, with 16 bases between them. This CDR3 region has 15 residues. CDR3: CSARKGGASAGELFF. CDR3 DNA sequence: TGCAGTGCTAGAAAGGGGGGGGCTAGCGCCGGGGAGCTGTTTTTT.

The rearrangement uses TRBV5-1 and TRBJ2-7; 9 nucleotides match TRBD1. Germline CDR1 SGHRS, CDR2 YFSETQ. V was pared by 4 bases and J by 3 bases, with 2 bases of the junction left unmatched. The CDR3 length is 13 residues. The CDR3 is CASSTTGGYEQYF. The CDR3 region has the DNA TGCGCCAGCAGCACGACAGGGGGCTACGAGCAGTACTTC.

The chain uses TRBV5-6 and TRBJ2-7, with 9 positions matching TRBD2. Trimming cost V 0 bases and J 7 bases; bases outside gene matches: 8. CDR3 length: 15 residues. The germline V gene encodes CDR1 SGHDT and CDR2 YYEEEE. The CDR3 DNA reads TGTGCCAGCAGCTTGGTTAGCGGGGGATCGGTAGAGCAGTACTTC. It specifies CASSLVSGGSVEQYF.

The genes are TRBV15 and TRBJ2-3; D gene unclear. V lost 1 base and J 8 bases, leaving 7 bases between the germline ends. Looked up from germline, CDR1 is LNHNV and CDR2 is YYDKDF (reference sequence). The CDR3 is made up of 12 amino acids. This CDR3 is CATSRAASTQYF. The CDR3 DNA follows: TGTGCCACCAGCAGAGCCGCATCTACGCAGTATTTT.